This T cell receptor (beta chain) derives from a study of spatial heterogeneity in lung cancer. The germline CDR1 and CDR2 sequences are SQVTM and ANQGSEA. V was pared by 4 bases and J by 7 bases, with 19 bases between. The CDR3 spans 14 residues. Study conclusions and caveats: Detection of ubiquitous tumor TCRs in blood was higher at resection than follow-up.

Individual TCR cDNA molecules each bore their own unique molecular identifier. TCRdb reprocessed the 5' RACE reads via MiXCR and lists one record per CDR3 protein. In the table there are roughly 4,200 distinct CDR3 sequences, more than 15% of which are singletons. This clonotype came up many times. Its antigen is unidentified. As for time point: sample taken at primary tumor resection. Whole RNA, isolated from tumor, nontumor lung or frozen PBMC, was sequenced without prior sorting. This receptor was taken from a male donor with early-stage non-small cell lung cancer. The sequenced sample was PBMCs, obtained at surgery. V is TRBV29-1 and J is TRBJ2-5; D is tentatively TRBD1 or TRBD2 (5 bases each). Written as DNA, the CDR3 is TGCAGCGTTGCCGAGAGGGACCAACTTGGGACCCAGTACTTC. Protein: CSVAERDQLGTQYF.